These 20 T cell receptor beta chains share one sample of origin, sequenced in a study of neurological immune-mediated disorders. Time point described: longitudinal time-point 1 (baseline). MiXCR was run by TCRdb on the 5' RACE reads, yielding one entry per CDR3 protein. The sample records over 55,000 distinct CDR3 sequences, about a tenth being singletons. The sequencing sample was made of PBMCs. Receptors originate from a man aged 25 to 40 in good health.

This clonotype was seen many times. This chain connects TRBV11-2 to TRBJ2-2; D is perhaps TRBD2 (6 bases). In germline, CDR1 is SGHAT, CDR2 FQNNGV. This CDR3 has 15 residues. V was trimmed by 4 bases and J by 5 bases, leaving 14 bases between them. The CDR3 is CASSSSGTWTGELFF. CDR3 sequence (DNA): TGTGCCAGCAGCTCGTCAGGGACTTGGACCGGGGAGCTGTTTTTT.

This clonotype was counted many times. The V call is TRBV6-2 or TRBV6-3, the J call TRBJ1-5, with 8 bases identical to TRBD1. In germline, CDR1 is MNHEY, CDR2 SVGEGT. Germline trimming cut 6 bases from V and 3 bases from J; bases unmatched to any gene: 7. This CDR3 has 15 amino acids. The CDR3 loop reads CASRSGQVINQPQHF. The CDR3 DNA sequence: TGTGCCAGCAGGTCGGGACAGGTTATCAATCAGCCCCAGCATTTT.

Ten or more counts support this clonotype. The V call is TRBV2, the J call TRBJ2-3; D remains unclear. The CDR3 spans 13 residues. Germline V gene data show CDR1 as SNHLY and CDR2 as FYNNEI. Between the trimmed V and J ends, which lost 6 bases and 0 bases, there was a span of 7 bases. The CDR3 sequence is CASSLSSTDTQYF. The CDR3 nucleotides are TGTGCCAGCAGCCTCAGTAGCACAGATACGCAGTATTTT.

The genes are TRBV5-1 and TRBJ2-7; 14 nucleotides match TRBD2. Per germline, CDR1 SGHRS and CDR2 YFSETQ. V was pared by 3 bases and J by 3 bases, with 5 bases of the junction left unmatched. This CDR3 comprises 16 residues. CDR3 nucleotides: TGCGCCAGCAGCTCCTCCGGGACTAGCGGGAGCTACGAGCAGTACTTC. Translating it yields CASSSSGTSGSYEQYF. Combining the CDR3 with reference TRBV5-1 and TRBJ2-7 gives the whole variable domain KAGVTQTPRYLIKTRGQQVTLSCSPISGHRSVSWYQQTPGQGLQFLFEYFSETQRNKGNFPGRFSGRQFSNSRSEMNVSTLELGDSALYLCASSSSGTSGSYEQYFGPGTRLTVT.

This clonotype was observed at least ten times. The V call is TRBV5-1, the J call TRBJ2-7; 8 bases are a match to TRBD2. CDR3 length equals 15 residues. The V gene's germline CDR1 is SGHRS and CDR2 YFSETQ. J lost 2 bases, V lost 1 base, and 5 bases had no gene match. The CDR3 loop is CASSLSLAGPYEQYF. CDR3 DNA: TGCGCCAGCAGCTTGAGCCTAGCGGGTCCCTACGAGCAGTACTTC.

This clonotype was counted at least ten times. The rearrangement links TRBV7-9 to TRBJ2-7, with a possible D match to TRBD1 (6 bases). This CDR3 is 13 amino acids long. The germline V and J ends were trimmed by 2 bases and 6 bases, with 11 bases remaining between them. CDR1 and CDR2 (germline): SEHNR, FQNEAQ (reference sequence). The CDR3 region is CASSLRDNPEQYF. CDR3 DNA sequence: TGTGCCAGCAGCTTAAGGGACAACCCCGAGCAGTACTTC.

This clonotype was observed at least ten times. V and J are TRBV18 and TRBJ2-7; D not resolved. The V end was cut by 1 base, the J end by 3 bases, with 7 bases between. The CDR3 loop spans 13 amino acids. Germline V gives CDR1 KGHSH, CDR2 LQKENI. The CDR3 sequence: CASSPRQDYEQYF. Here the CDR3 DNA reads TGTGCCAGCTCACCACGGCAGGACTACGAGCAGTACTTC.

The table lists this clonotype with many counts. This rearrangement joins TRBV7-3 to TRBJ2-5; a weak D match, TRBD1 (6 bases). V dropped 4 bases and J dropped 7 bases, with 16 bases sitting between them. This CDR3 has 14 residues. Per germline, CDR1 SGHTA and CDR2 FQGTGA. In nucleotides, the CDR3 is TGTGCCAGCAGCTCGACAGGCAATGAGGGGACCCAGTACTTC. Translating it yields CASSSTGNEGTQYF. Full variable domain (rest looked up from reference TRBV7-3 and TRBJ2-5): GAGVSQTPSNKVTEKGKYVELRCDPISGHTALYWYRQSLGQGPEFLIYFQGTGAADDSGLPNDRFFAVRPEGSVSTLKIQRTERGDSAVYLCASSSTGNEGTQYFGPGTRLLVL.

There are a few counts of this clonotype. V usage is TRBV10-1 and J usage is TRBJ2-7, with 10 bases lining up with TRBD2. Germline CDR1 is WNHNN and CDR2 is SYGVQD (reference sequence). Trimming cost V 5 bases and J 6 bases; bases outside gene matches: 7. This CDR3 spans 14 amino acids. The DNA of the CDR3 is TGCGCCAGCAGTCCCGGGCTAGCGGGGGCCGAGCAGTACTTC. It codes for CASSPGLAGAEQYF.

This clonotype was observed at least ten times. The chain employs TRBV7-9 and TRBJ2-7; TRBD2 matches at 9 bases. The V segment lost 0 bases and the J segment 6 bases; nucleotides outside the gene matches: 6. Germline V gene data show CDR1 as SEHNR and CDR2 as FQNEAQ (reference sequence). The CDR3 loop spans 15 amino acids. The CDR3 DNA reads TGTGCCAGCAGCTTAGCTTTGCGGGAGGGCCGCGAGCAGTACTTC. It is translated as CASSLALREGREQYF.

This clonotype has a count of ten or more. The J gene is TRBJ2-7, the V gene TRBV7-9; D is perhaps TRBD1 (5 bases). CDR1 and CDR2 (germline): SEHNR, FQNEAQ (reference sequence). The V gene lost 5 bases and the J gene lost 6 bases, with 8 bases spanning the gap. This CDR3 is built from 11 residues. The DNA for the CDR3 is TGTGCCAGCAGCCAGGGTGGCGAGCAGTACTTC. Translating it yields CASSQGGEQYF.

This clonotype showed up many times. The V and J genes are TRBV7-7 and TRBJ2-1, with 10 bases lining up with TRBD1. CDR3 length equals 15 residues. Germline assignment: CDR1 SSHAT and CDR2 FNYEAQ (reference sequence). V shed 3 bases and J 6 bases; nucleotides not matched to a gene: 5. This CDR3 reads CASSLGQGNFNEQFF. In DNA, the CDR3 is TGTGCCAGCAGCTTGGGACAGGGGAACTTCAATGAGCAGTTCTTC.

This clonotype was seen at least ten times. At one end the junction does not follow the germline gene, possibly because of a read error. The chain has TRBV15 and TRBJ2-5; the D gene is possibly TRBD2 (6 bases). CDR1 and CDR2 from the germline V gene are LNHNV and YYDKDF (reference sequence). The CDR3 runs to 16 residues. For the CDR3, the DNA is TGTGCCATCAGCAGAGGGTCCGCGGGATTAAGTGAGACCCAGTACTTC. It codes for CAISRGSAGLSETQYF.

This clonotype was counted ten times or more. The J gene is TRBJ2-3, the V gene TRBV15; 7 bases match TRBD2. The CDR3 length is 15 residues. Trimming removed 1 base from V and 4 bases from J; junction bases left unmatched: 5. Germline CDR1 reads LNHNV; CDR2 reads YYDKDF (reference sequence). The CDR3 protein is CATSRVEAGADTQYF. CDR3 coding DNA: TGTGCCACCAGCAGAGTGGAGGCGGGAGCAGATACGCAGTATTTT.

This clonotype was found many times. The gene calls are TRBV18 and TRBJ2-2; 9 bases fit TRBD2. Trimming took 4 bases from V and 1 from J; bases not matched to a gene: 13. The CDR3 runs to 19 residues. Per the germline V gene, CDR1 is KGHSH and CDR2 is LQKENI. This CDR3 is CASSLRRTSSGRNTGELFF. The CDR3 nucleotides are TGTGCCAGCTCACTTCGACGGACTAGTAGCGGGAGGAACACCGGGGAGCTGTTTTTT.

This clonotype was counted many times. The chain employs TRBV5-1 and TRBJ2-1; 7 bases map to TRBD2. J lost 6 bases, V lost 2 bases, and 5 bases had no gene match. The CDR3 is 14 amino acids. CDR1 and CDR2 (germline): SGHRS, YFSETQ. The CDR3 coding sequence is TGCGCCAGCAGCTTACGCGGGAGCATCAATGAGCAGTTCTTC. Encoded protein: CASSLRGSINEQFF.

Ten or more counts support this clonotype. The V and J genes are TRBV29-1 and TRBJ2-7; no clear D gene. The V end was cut by 4 bases, the J end by 3 bases, with 19 bases between. Germline CDR1 reads SQVTM; CDR2 reads ANQGSEA. The CDR3 is made up of 15 amino acids. CDR3 amino acids: CSVGIHLPLGYEQYF. The CDR3 DNA follows: TGCAGCGTTGGAATACACCTCCCTCTTGGCTACGAGCAGTACTTC.

In its sample, this clonotype was seen many times. The gene calls are TRBV5-1 and TRBJ2-2, with D possibly being TRBD2 (6 bases). There are 17 residues in the CDR3. Germline loops: CDR1 SGHRS, CDR2 YFSETQ. V lost 4 bases to trimming and J lost 6 bases, with 22 bases between them. In nucleotides, the CDR3 is TGCGCCAGCAGCCTGATTGGCCGAGCCAGGGAGGCCGGGGAGCTGTTTTTT. This codes for CASSLIGRAREAGELFF.

This clonotype occurred many times. The CDR3 DNA follows: TGTGCCAGCAGTCTGGACAGGGGGCACGAGCAGTACTTC. Protein: CASSLDRGHEQYF. The chain couples TRBV27 to TRBJ2-7, with 11 nucleotides matching TRBD1. Germline V gene data show CDR1 as MNHEY and CDR2 as SMNVEV (reference sequence). The V segment lost 5 bases and the J segment 5 bases; nucleotides outside the gene matches: 2. The CDR3 length is 13 residues.

The genes are TRBV12-3 or TRBV12-4 and TRBJ1-2; tentative D call: TRBD1 (6 bases). The CDR3 is made up of 15 amino acids. Trimming pared 3 bases from V and 8 bases from J, leaving 19 bases between. The CDR3 protein is CASSFTPQGTSGYTF. As DNA, the CDR3 is TGTGCCAGCAGTTTTACCCCCCAGGGGACGAGCGGCTACACCTTC.